Reported below is one T cell receptor beta chain. Its antigen is not known. The data were obtained in a study of cytomegalovirus exposure and HLA in healthy donors. Whole-study results and caveats: CMV serostatus stood as the only immune exposure information on hand. In a later analysis, TCR beta V- and J-gene trimming was associated with a missense DCLRE1C variant.

In germline, CDR1 is SGHTA, CDR2 FQGNSA. This CDR3 has 16 residues. V lost 5 bases and J 0 bases, leaving 14 bases between the germline ends. Primers included in the PCR were 60 Vbeta and 13 Jbeta primers. Only in-frame clones appear in the TCRdb table, and some are missing; sequencing was by immunoSEQ multiplex PCR. The sample shows 150,000 to 200,000 clones, roughly 80% of them seen only once. Donors likely had unrecorded immune exposures despite being nominally healthy when sampled. The V gene is TRBV7-2, the J gene TRBJ1-3; possibly TRBD1 for D (5 bases). This clonotype was obtained from a male donor in good health and CMV-seronegative. Material: PBMCs. The CDR3 coding sequence is TGTGCCAGCAGCGTTAACAGGTTACCCTCTGGAAACACCATATATTTT. It is translated as CASSVNRLPSGNTIYF.